The 18 T cell receptor beta chains in this list originate from one sample, sequenced in a study of tumor-infiltrating lymphocytes in primary liver carcinoma. Production of TCR beta cDNA used roughly 500 ng total RNA together with a constant-region primer. TCR beta libraries came from three nested multiplex PCR rounds using slightly modified ARM-PCR. Forward primers for TRBV1-TRBV30 and a C-beta reverse primer served the first two PCR rounds, at approximately 10 cycles each. TCRdb processed the multiplex PCR reads anew with MiXCR; each CDR3 protein has one entry. The sample includes roughly 180,000 distinct CDR3 sequences, over 45% of them seen just once. RNA was extracted from whole blood without cell sorting, alongside germline DNA. Sequenced sample: peripheral blood. The receptors were gathered from a middle-aged man with primary liver carcinoma and hepatitis B virus infection.

In the case of this clonotype: Germline is not matched at one junction end, which may reflect a read error. The genes are TRBV6-5 and TRBJ2-1, with 9 bases lining up with TRBD2. CDR1 is MNHEY, CDR2 SVGAGI, per germline. The CDR3 contains 15 residues. The CDR3: CASRVSGTSPNEEFF. Here the CDR3 DNA reads TGCGCCAGCAGGGTATCCGGGACTAGCCCCAATGAGGAGTTCTTC.

A remark on this clonotype: One end of the junction fails to match germline, which may point to a read error. The V call is TRBV11-2, the J call TRBJ2-7, with D unclear. This CDR3 is built from 14 residues. Per germline, CDR1 SGHAT and CDR2 FQNNGV. The CDR3 DNA reads TGTGTCAGCAGCTCAACTGACGGAGCCTACGAGCAGTATTTC. Its protein is CVSSSTDGAYEQYF.

Regarding this clonotype: The junction and the germline gene differ at one end; a read error may be behind it. This chain joins TRBV6-4 and TRBJ2-1, with TRBD2 matching 9 bases. The CDR3 totals 15 residues. Germline values: CDR1 MRHNA, CDR2 SNTAGT. CDR3 region: CANSEGISGRGEQFF. In DNA, the CDR3 is TGTGCCAACAGTGAAGGGATTAGCGGGAGAGGTGAGCAGTTCTTC.

The chain combines TRBV5-1 with TRBJ2-7; 8 bases are a match to TRBD1. There are 12 residues in the CDR3. The V segment lost 4 bases and the J segment 6 bases; nucleotides outside the gene matches: 3. CDR1 is SGHRS and CDR2 is YFSETQ in the germline V gene. This CDR3 reads CASSPTGAEQYF. The CDR3 DNA reads TGCGCCAGCAGCCCGACAGGGGCCGAGCAGTACTTC.

Turning to this clonotype: Possible read error: a much larger clone is one base away. The CDR3 sequence: CASSFRDRGYEQYV. The CDR3 coding sequence is TGTGCCAGCAGCTTCCGGGACAGGGGCTACGAGCAGTACGTC. The rearrangement links TRBV11-2 to TRBJ2-7; 10 positions match TRBD1. The CDR3 contains 14 residues. The germline V gene encodes CDR1 SGHAT and CDR2 FQNNGV. Losses at the gene ends were 3 bases for V and 3 bases for J; bases not matched to a gene: 2.

V and J are TRBV30 and TRBJ1-1, with TRBD1 identical over 8 bases. The CDR3 is made up of 13 amino acids. The germline V gene encodes CDR1 GTSNPN and CDR2 SVGIG (reference sequence). CDR3 nucleotide sequence: TGTACCCTCGCCGGGACAGGGAACACTGAAGCTTTCTTT. Translated, it gives CTLAGTGNTEAFF. Variable domain in full (rest from reference TRBV30 and TRBJ1-1): SQTIHQWPATLVQPVGSPLSLECTVEGTSNPNLYWYRQAAGRGLQLLFYSVGIGQISSEVPQNLSASRPQDRQFILSSKKLLLSDSGFYLCTLAGTGNTEAFFGQGTRLTVV.

The chain carries TRBV11-2 and TRBJ2-1; TRBD2 aligns across 10 bases. This CDR3 region has 15 residues. Germline CDR1 and CDR2: SGHAT and FQNNGV. Trimming took 8 bases from V and 8 from J; bases not matched to a gene: 12. The CDR3 DNA reads as TGTGCCAGCGGCGGACTAGCGGACTTCGGCCATGAGCAGTTCTTC. Its protein is CASGGLADFGHEQFF. The whole variable domain, filled in from reference TRBV11-2 and TRBJ2-1, reads EAGVAQSPRYKIIEKRQSVAFWCNPISGHATLYWYQQILGQGPKLLIQFQNNGVVDDSQLPKDRFSAERLKGVDSTLKIQPAKLEDSAVYLCASGGLADFGHEQFFGPGTRLTVL.

This clonotype was observed a handful of times. CDR3 coding DNA: TGTGCCAGCAGTGTGGGGGGTAGTGGCTACGAGCAGTACTTC. It specifies CASSVGGSGYEQYF. This sequence joins TRBV2 and TRBJ2-7, with D possibly being TRBD2 (6 bases). The CDR3 extends over 14 amino acids. V lost 4 bases and J lost 3, with 13 bases in between. From germline, CDR1 is SNHLY and CDR2 FYNNEI. Full variable domain (missing parts from reference TRBV2 and TRBJ2-7): EPEVTQTPSHQVTQMGQEVILRCVPISNHLYFYWYRQILGQKVEFLVSFYNNEISEKSEIFDDQFSVERPDGSNFTLKIRSTKLEDSAMYFCASSVGGSGYEQYFGPGTRLTVT.

This clonotype has ten or more counts. This chain connects TRBV11-2 to TRBJ2-1; 9 bases agree with TRBD2. After removal of 5 bases from V and 1 base from J, the junction contained 18 bases not matched to a gene. The CDR3 sequence is 20 residues long. Germline V CDR1 and CDR2: SGHAT, FQNNGV. Here the CDR3 DNA reads TGTGCCAGCAGCCCCAAACGGGGGCGGGAGGGCCAAATTTCCTACAATGAGCAGTTCTTC. It encodes CASSPKRGREGQISYNEQFF. Based on the CDR3 plus reference TRBV11-2 and TRBJ2-1, the full variable domain is EAGVAQSPRYKIIEKRQSVAFWCNPISGHATLYWYQQILGQGPKLLIQFQNNGVVDDSQLPKDRFSAERLKGVDSTLKIQPAKLEDSAVYLCASSPKRGREGQISYNEQFFGPGTRLTVL.

The chain is built from TRBV29-1 and TRBJ1-1; weak D call: TRBD1 (6 bases). Germline loops: CDR1 SQVTM, CDR2 ANQGSEA. With 8 bases removed from V and 0 bases from J, the gap between germline ends came to 10 bases. CDR3 length: 12 amino acids. This CDR3 reads CSIGQMNTEAFF. DNA of the CDR3: TGCAGCATTGGACAGATGAACACTGAAGCTTTCTTT.

The rearrangement links TRBV6-2 or TRBV6-3 to TRBJ2-1; 11 nucleotides agree with TRBD2. The trim removed 4 bases at V and 5 bases at J, leaving 4 bases unmatched. CDR1 MNHEY and CDR2 SVGEGT come from the germline V gene. This CDR3 is built from 15 residues. The CDR3 sequence is CASSLAGGPDNEQFF. The CDR3 coding sequence is TGTGCCAGCAGTTTAGCGGGAGGGCCCGACAATGAGCAGTTCTTC.

With regard to this clonotype: Sequence at one end of the junction differs from germline and may be a read error. The V gene is TRBV29-1, the J gene TRBJ2-5, with a weak D call TRBD2 (5 bases). Looked up from germline, CDR1 is SQVTM and CDR2 is ANQGSEA. This CDR3 is 12 amino acids long. CDR3 DNA sequence: TGCAACGTTGAAACAGTCGGGGAGACCCAATACTTC. It is translated as CNVETVGETQYF. The full variable domain, its missing parts supplied by reference TRBV29-1 and TRBJ2-5, is SAVISQKPSRDICQRGTSLTIQCQVDSQVTMMFWYRQQPGQSLTLIATANQGSEATYESGFVIDKFPISRPNLTFSTLTVSNMSPEDSSIYLCNVETVGETQYFGPGTRLLVL.

A note on this clonotype: Its ends do not fully match the called genes, so a read error is possible. V and J are TRBV12-3 or TRBV12-4 and TRBJ2-3, with D hard to call. CDR3 length: 13 residues. The CDR3: CTSTFQLTDTQYF. Written as DNA, the CDR3 is TGTACCAGCACCTTCCAGCTCACAGATACGCAGTATTTT.

Concerning this clonotype: This may be a read error, as it is one base from a much larger clone. The rearrangement uses TRBV5-5 and TRBJ2-1; D is unclear. The CDR3 is made up of 13 amino acids. Germline CDR1 SGHKS, CDR2 YYEKEE (reference sequence). Trimming stripped 3 bases from V and 4 bases from J, with 8 bases between. CDR3 residues: CASSYDSYNEQFF. For the CDR3, the DNA is TGTGCCAGCAGCTACGATTCTTACAATGAGCAGTTCTTC.

This clonotype was seen just once. V and J are TRBV7-9 and TRBJ2-5; TRBD2 agrees at 7 bases. The CDR3 is made up of 15 amino acids. The trim removed 5 bases at V and 1 base at J, leaving 7 bases unmatched. CDR1 is SEHNR and CDR2 is FQNEAQ in the germline V gene (reference sequence). The CDR3 coding sequence is TGTGCCAGCAGCCCGACCGGCGGGAGCCAAGAGACCCAGTACTTC. This gives the protein CASSPTGGSQETQYF.

To note about this clonotype: At one end, the junction sequence differs from germline, possibly due to a read error. The chain combines TRBV11-1 with TRBJ2-5, with TRBD2 as a possible D gene (5 bases). In germline, CDR1 is SGHAT, CDR2 FQDESV (reference sequence). There are 14 residues in the CDR3. The CDR3 sequence is CASSSPPGIATQYF. DNA of the CDR3: TGTGCAAGCAGCTCTCCCCCGGGGATTGCGACCCAGTACTTC.

The chain joins TRBV4-1 to TRBJ2-7, with unresolved D. Germline CDR1 reads MGHRA; CDR2 reads YSYEKL. The CDR3 length is 14 residues. V lost 0 bases to trimming and J lost 2 bases, with 8 bases between them. The DNA for the CDR3 is TGCGCCAGCAGCCAAGATCCTACGACCTACGAGCAGTACTTC. It is translated as CASSQDPTTYEQYF.

The chain couples TRBV29-1 to TRBJ2-1; 7 bases agree with TRBD2. CDR1 and CDR2 (germline): SQVTM, ANQGSEA. V lost 6 bases, J lost 12 bases, and 14 bases stayed unmatched. CDR3 length equals 13 residues. CDR3 loop: CSVAGAGDYVQFF. The DNA of the CDR3 is TGCAGCGTCGCCGGGGCGGGAGATTATGTGCAGTTCTTC.